Each of the 14 T cell receptor beta chains below was sequenced from the same sample in a study of blood T cell repertoires in COVID-19. Profiling relied on immunoSEQ multiplex PCR, and the TCRdb table lists in-frame clones only, not all of them. The table lists some 180,000 clones, 88% of them singletons. Sequencing used peripheral blood. These receptors were taken from a man in his forties with active or convalescent COVID-19.

The V gene is TRBV29-1, the J gene TRBJ2-7; 8 bases align to TRBD1. CDR3 length equals 12 residues. The germline V gene encodes CDR1 SQVTM and CDR2 ANQGSEA. Trimming cost V 4 bases and J 6 bases; bases outside gene matches: 5. CDR3 region: CSVGRGLGEQYF. The CDR3 nucleotides are TGCAGCGTTGGCAGGGGGCTCGGCGAGCAGTACTTC.

The chain combines TRBV7-2 with TRBJ2-1; D is perhaps TRBD2 (5 bases). This CDR3 region has 15 residues. Germline values: CDR1 SGHTA, CDR2 FQGNSA. V shed 1 base and J shed 7 bases, with 14 bases lying between them. The CDR3 bases are TGTGCCAGCAGCTTAGGTAGCGCCACTGGGAATGAGCAGTTCTTC. This codes for CASSLGSATGNEQFF.

V gene TRBV2 combines with J gene TRBJ2-7, with TRBD1 matching over 12 bases. Looked up from germline, CDR1 is SNHLY and CDR2 is FYNNEI. The CDR3 has 13 residues. Trimming removed 7 bases from V and 7 bases from J; junction bases left unmatched: 5. In DNA form, the CDR3 reads TGTGCCAGCATGGGACAGGGGGCAACGGAGCAGTACTTC. Amino acids: CASMGQGATEQYF.

This chain links TRBV3-1 (or the pseudogene TRBV3-2) with TRBJ2-5, with D perhaps matching TRBD2 (6 bases). There are 15 residues in the CDR3. V shed 2 bases and J shed 5 bases, with 15 bases lying between them. Germline V gene sequence: CDR1 LGHDT, CDR2 YNNKEL (reference sequence). The CDR3 nucleotides are TGTGCCAGCAGCCAACCCGTCGGGGGAGCGGAGACCCAGTACTTC. Its protein is CASSQPVGGAETQYF.

V usage is TRBV10-3 and J usage is TRBJ2-3, with 10 nucleotides matching TRBD2. In germline, CDR1 is ENHRY, CDR2 SYGVKD. The V segment lost 7 bases and the J segment 4 bases; nucleotides outside the gene matches: 2. This CDR3 region has 13 residues. CDR3 residues: CAITSGGADTQYF. In DNA, the CDR3 is TGTGCCATCACCAGCGGGGGGGCAGATACGCAGTATTTT.

The V call is TRBV18, the J call TRBJ1-1, with TRBD1 identical over 12 bases. V dropped 3 bases and J dropped 4; count of bases not matched to a gene: 9. Germline loops: CDR1 KGHSH, CDR2 LQKENI. CDR3 length equals 17 residues. The CDR3, as DNA: TGTGCCAGCTCACCCGCCGGGACAGGGGGCCGTGGCACTGAAGCTTTCTTT. This gives the protein CASSPAGTGGRGTEAFF.

V is TRBV28 and J is TRBJ1-2, with a possible D match to TRBD1 (6 bases). Germline CDR1 reads MDHEN; CDR2 reads SYDVKM. Trimming removed 3 bases from V and 7 bases from J, with 9 bases in between. The CDR3 is made up of 12 amino acids. CDR3 nucleotide sequence: TGTGCCAGCAGTTTGGGGGCGGGTGGCTACACCTTC. Residues: CASSLGAGGYTF.

This clone was recorded once. The V call is TRBV3-1 (or the pseudogene TRBV3-2), the J call TRBJ2-7, with TRBD1 matching over 7 bases. V shed 2 bases and J 2 bases; nucleotides not matched to a gene: 3. The CDR3 loop spans 14 amino acids. Germline V gene sequence: CDR1 LGHDT, CDR2 YNNKEL (reference sequence). The CDR3 DNA reads TGTGCCAGCAGCCAACGAGGGACAGCCTACGAGCAGTACTTC. Amino acid sequence: CASSQRGTAYEQYF.

With regard to this clone: This specimen includes other DNA sequences encoding the same CDR3. Written as DNA, the CDR3 is TGTGCCAGCAGCGTCCAGGGCTATGGCTACACCTTC. Its translation is CASSVQGYGYTF. The chain uses TRBV9 and TRBJ1-2, with D perhaps matching TRBD1 (5 bases). This CDR3 has 12 amino acids. CDR1 is SGDLS, CDR2 YYNGEE, per germline. V shed 2 bases and J shed 4 bases, with 6 bases lying between them.

The genes are TRBV5-1 and TRBJ2-7, with D possibly being TRBD1 (6 bases). The length of the CDR3 is 14 residues. V lost 4 bases to trimming and J lost 2 bases, with 13 bases between them. Looked up from germline, CDR1 is SGHRS and CDR2 is YFSETQ. CDR3 region: CASSPRDMAYEQYF. The CDR3 region has the DNA TGCGCCAGCAGCCCCCGGGACATGGCCTACGAGCAGTACTTC.

V gene TRBV6-1 combines with J gene TRBJ1-1; no firm D call. The CDR3 consists of 15 residues. V dropped 1 base and J dropped 1 base, with 10 bases sitting between them. Germline CDR1 reads MNHNS; CDR2 reads SASEGT. As DNA, the CDR3 is TGTGCCAGCAGTGAAGGAGGATTGGGGAACACTGAAGCTTTCTTT. This encodes CASSEGGLGNTEAFF.

The V call is TRBV5-4, the J call TRBJ1-1, with TRBD1 matching over 8 bases. Germline CDR1 SGHNT, CDR2 YYREEE (reference sequence). The length of the CDR3 is 15 residues. The junction had 9 bases not matched to a gene; V was cut back by 5 bases and J by 3 bases. The CDR3 sequence is CASSRTQGAYTEAFF. DNA for the CDR3: TGTGCCAGCAGTCGAACCCAGGGGGCGTACACTGAAGCTTTCTTT.

This clone turned up a few times. The rearrangement uses TRBV5-1 and TRBJ1-1; 7 positions match TRBD1. In germline, CDR1 is SGHRS, CDR2 YFSETQ. The CDR3 sequence is 14 residues long. After removal of 4 bases from V and 1 base from J, the junction contained 4 bases not matched to a gene. The CDR3 region has the DNA TGCGCCAGCAGCCCGACAGGGAGGAACACTGAAGCTTTCTTT. It is translated as CASSPTGRNTEAFF. Together with reference TRBV5-1 and TRBJ1-1, the CDR3 gives the full variable domain: KAGVTQTPRYLIKTRGQQVTLSCSPISGHRSVSWYQQTPGQGLQFLFEYFSETQRNKGNFPGRFSGRQFSNSRSEMNVSTLELGDSALYLCASSPTGRNTEAFFGQGTRLTVV.

V usage is TRBV6-2 or TRBV6-3 and J usage is TRBJ2-2; D remains unclear. V was cut by 2 bases and J by 5 bases, with 6 bases left in between. CDR1 is MNHEY, CDR2 SVGEGT, per germline. The CDR3 is 13 residues long. CDR3: CASSYGQTGELFF. In DNA form, the CDR3 reads TGTGCCAGCAGTTACGGGCAGACCGGGGAGCTGTTTTTT.